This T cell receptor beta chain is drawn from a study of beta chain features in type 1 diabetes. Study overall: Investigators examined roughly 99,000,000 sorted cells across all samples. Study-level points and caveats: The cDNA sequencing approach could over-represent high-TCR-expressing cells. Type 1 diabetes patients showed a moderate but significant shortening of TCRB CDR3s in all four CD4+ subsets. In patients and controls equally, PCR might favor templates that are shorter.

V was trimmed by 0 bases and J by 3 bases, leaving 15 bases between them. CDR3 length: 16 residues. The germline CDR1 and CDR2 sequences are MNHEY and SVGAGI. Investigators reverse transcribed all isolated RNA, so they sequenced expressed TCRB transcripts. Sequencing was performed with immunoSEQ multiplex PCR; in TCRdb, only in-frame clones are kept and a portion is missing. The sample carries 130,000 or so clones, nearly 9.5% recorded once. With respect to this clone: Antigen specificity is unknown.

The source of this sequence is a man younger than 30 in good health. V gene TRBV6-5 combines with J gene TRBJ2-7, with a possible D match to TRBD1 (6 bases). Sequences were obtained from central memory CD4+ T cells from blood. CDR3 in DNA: TGTGCCAGCAGTTACTCCACAGGGTCTACCTACTACGAGCAGTACTTC. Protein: CASSYSTGSTYYEQYF.